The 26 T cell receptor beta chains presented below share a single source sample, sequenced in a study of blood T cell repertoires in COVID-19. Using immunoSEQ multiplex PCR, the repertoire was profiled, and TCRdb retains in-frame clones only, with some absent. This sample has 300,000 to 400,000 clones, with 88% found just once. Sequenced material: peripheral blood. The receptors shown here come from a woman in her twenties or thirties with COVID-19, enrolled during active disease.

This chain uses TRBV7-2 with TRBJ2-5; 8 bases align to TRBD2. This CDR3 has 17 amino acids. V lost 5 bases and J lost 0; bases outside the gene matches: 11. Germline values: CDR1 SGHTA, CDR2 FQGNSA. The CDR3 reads CASSLTQRGTYQETQYF. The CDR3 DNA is TGTGCCAGCAGCCTGACGCAGCGGGGGACGTACCAAGAGACCCAGTACTTC.

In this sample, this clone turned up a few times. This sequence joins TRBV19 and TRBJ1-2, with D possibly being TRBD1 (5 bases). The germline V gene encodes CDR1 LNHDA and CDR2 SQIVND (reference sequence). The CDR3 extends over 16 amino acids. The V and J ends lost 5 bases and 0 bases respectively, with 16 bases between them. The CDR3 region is CASSASGRPTNYGYTF. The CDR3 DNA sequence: TGTGCCAGTAGTGCGTCAGGGAGGCCGACTAACTATGGCTACACCTTC. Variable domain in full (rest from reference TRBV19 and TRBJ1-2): DGGITQSPKYLFRKEGQNVTLSCEQNLNHDAMYWYRQDPGQGLRLIYYSQIVNDFQKGDIAEGYSVSREKKESFPLTVTSAQKNPTAFYLCASSASGRPTNYGYTFGSGTRLTVV.

CDR3 residues: CASSPRRGRENEQFF. In DNA form, the CDR3 reads TGTGCCAGCAGCCCGCGAAGGGGCCGTGAAAATGAGCAGTTCTTC. J is TRBJ2-1 and V is TRBV7-9; perhaps TRBD1 as D (5 bases). The CDR3 length is 15 residues. Germline CDR1 reads SEHNR; CDR2 reads FQNEAQ (reference sequence). V lost 5 bases and J lost 7, with 18 bases in between.

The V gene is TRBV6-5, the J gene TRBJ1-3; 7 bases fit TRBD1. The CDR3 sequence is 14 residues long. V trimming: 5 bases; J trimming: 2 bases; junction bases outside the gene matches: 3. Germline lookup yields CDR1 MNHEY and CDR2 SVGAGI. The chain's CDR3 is CASSTGVPGNTIYF. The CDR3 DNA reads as TGTGCCAGCAGTACAGGGGTGCCTGGAAACACCATATATTTT.

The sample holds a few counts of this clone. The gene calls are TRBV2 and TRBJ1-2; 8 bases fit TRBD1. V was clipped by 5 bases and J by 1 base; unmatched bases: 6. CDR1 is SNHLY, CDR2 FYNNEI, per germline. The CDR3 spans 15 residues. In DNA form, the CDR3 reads TGTGCCAGCAGTTCCAGGGACAGGATTAACTATGGCTACACCTTC. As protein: CASSSRDRINYGYTF.

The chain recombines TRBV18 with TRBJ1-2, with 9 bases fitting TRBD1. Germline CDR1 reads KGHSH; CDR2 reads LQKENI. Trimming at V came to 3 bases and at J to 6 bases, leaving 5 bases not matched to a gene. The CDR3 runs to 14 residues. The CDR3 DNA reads TGTGCCAGCTCACCGGTCAGGGACAGGGATGGCTACACCTTC. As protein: CASSPVRDRDGYTF.

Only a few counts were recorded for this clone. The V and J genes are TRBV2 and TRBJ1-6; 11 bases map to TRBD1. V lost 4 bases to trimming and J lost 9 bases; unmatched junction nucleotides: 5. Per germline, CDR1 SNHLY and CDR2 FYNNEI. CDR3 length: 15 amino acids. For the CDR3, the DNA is TGTGCCAGCAGTGGAGTGGGACAGGGGGTTTCACCCCTCCACTTT. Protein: CASSGVGQGVSPLHF.

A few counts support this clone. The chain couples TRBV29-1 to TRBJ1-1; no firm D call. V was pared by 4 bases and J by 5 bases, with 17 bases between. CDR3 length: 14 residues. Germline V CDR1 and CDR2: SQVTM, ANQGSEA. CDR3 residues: CSVATGSGGTEAFF. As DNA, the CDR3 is TGCAGCGTTGCCACCGGGTCGGGAGGGACTGAAGCTTTCTTT.

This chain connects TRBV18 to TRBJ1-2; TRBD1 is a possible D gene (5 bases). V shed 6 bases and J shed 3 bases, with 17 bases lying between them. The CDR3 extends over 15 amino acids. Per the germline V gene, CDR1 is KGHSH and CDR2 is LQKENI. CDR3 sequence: CASSPKGLSDYGYTF. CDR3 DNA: TGTGCCAGCTCCCCCAAGGGGTTGAGTGACTATGGCTACACCTTC.

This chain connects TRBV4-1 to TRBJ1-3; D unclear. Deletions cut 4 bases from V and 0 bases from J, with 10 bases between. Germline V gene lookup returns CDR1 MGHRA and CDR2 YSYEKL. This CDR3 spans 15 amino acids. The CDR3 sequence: CASSPAVGSGNTIYF. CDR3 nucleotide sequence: TGCGCCAGCAGCCCTGCGGTGGGCTCTGGAAACACCATATATTTT.

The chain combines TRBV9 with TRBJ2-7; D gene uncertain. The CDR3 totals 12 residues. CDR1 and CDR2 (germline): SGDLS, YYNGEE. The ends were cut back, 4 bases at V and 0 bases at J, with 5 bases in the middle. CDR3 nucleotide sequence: TGTGCCAGCAGCCAACTCTCCTACGAGCAGTACTTC. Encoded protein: CASSQLSYEQYF.

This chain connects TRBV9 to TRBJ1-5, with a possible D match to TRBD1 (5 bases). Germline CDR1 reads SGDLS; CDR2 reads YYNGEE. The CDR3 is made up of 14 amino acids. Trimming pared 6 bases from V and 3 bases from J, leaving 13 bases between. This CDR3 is CASNTGGINQPQHF. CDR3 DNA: TGTGCCAGCAATACCGGGGGTATCAATCAGCCCCAGCATTTT.

CDR3 nucleotide sequence: TGTGCCAGCAGTGGAACAGGGGCTGAAGCTTTCTTT. Its translation: CASSGTGAEAFF. This rearrangement joins TRBV6-6 to TRBJ1-1, with TRBD1 identical over 7 bases. Germline-derived CDR1 and CDR2 are MNHNY and SVGAGI (reference sequence). Trimming removed 5 bases from V and 6 bases from J; junction bases left unmatched: 3. The CDR3 sequence is 12 residues long.

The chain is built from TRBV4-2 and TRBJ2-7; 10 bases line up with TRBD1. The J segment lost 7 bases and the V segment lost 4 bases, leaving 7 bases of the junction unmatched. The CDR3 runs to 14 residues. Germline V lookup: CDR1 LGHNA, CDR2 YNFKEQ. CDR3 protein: CASSLIGQGDEQYF. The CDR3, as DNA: TGTGCCAGCAGCCTCATCGGACAGGGGGATGAGCAGTACTTC.

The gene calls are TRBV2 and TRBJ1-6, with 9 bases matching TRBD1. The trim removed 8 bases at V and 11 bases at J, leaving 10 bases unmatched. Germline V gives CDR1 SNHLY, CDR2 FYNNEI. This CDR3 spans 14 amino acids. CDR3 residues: CASHTGTGLAPLHF. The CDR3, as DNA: TGTGCCAGCCACACCGGGACAGGGCTGGCACCCCTCCACTTT.

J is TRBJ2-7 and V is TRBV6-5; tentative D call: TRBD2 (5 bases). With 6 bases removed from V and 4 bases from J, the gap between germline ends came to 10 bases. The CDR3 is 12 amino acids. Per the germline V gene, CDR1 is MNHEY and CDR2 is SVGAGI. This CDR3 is CASRADLYEQYF. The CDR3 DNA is TGTGCCAGCAGAGCGGACCTGTACGAGCAGTACTTC.

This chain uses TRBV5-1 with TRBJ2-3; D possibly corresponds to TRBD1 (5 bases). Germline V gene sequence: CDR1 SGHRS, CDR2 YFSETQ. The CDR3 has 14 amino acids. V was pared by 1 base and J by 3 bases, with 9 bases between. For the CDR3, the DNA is TGCGCCAGCAGCTTGAGGGGTAAGACAGATACGCAGTATTTT. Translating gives CASSLRGKTDTQYF.

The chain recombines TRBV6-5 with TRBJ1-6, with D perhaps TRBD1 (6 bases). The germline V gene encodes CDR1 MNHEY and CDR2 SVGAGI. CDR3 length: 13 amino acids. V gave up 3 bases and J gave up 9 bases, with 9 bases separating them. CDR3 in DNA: TGTGCCAGCAGTTATGGGACAACTTCACCCCTCCACTTT. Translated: CASSYGTTSPLHF.

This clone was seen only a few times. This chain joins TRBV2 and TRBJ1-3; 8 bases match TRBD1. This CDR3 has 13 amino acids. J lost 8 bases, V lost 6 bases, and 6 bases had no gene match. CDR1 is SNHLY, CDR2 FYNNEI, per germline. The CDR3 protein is CASSYRGSDTIYF. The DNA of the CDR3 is TGTGCCAGCAGCTACAGGGGGTCGGACACCATATATTTT.

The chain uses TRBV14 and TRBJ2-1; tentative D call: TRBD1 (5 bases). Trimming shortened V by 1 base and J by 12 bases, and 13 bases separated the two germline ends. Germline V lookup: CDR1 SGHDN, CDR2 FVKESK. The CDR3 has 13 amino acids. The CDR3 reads CASSQVGGALQFF. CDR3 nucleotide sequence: TGTGCCAGCAGCCAAGTAGGTGGGGCCCTGCAGTTCTTC.

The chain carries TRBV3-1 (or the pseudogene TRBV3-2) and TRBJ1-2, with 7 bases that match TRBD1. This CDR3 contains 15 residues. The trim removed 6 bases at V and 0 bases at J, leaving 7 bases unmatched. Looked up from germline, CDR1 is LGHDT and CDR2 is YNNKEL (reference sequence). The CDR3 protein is CASRPGQLANYGYTF. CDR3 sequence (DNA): TGTGCCAGCAGGCCGGGACAGTTAGCTAACTATGGCTACACCTTC.

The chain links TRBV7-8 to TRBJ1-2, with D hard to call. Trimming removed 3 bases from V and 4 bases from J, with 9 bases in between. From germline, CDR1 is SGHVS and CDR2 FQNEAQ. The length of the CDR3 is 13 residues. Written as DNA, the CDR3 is TGTGCCAGCAGCTTTTTCCGCAGCTATGGCTACACCTTC. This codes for CASSFFRSYGYTF.

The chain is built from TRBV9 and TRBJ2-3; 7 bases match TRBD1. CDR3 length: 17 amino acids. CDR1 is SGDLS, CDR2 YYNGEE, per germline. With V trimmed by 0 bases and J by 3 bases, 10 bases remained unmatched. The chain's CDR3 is CASSVGAPGTVTDTQYF. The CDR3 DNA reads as TGTGCCAGCAGCGTAGGAGCCCCCGGGACAGTAACAGATACGCAGTATTTT.

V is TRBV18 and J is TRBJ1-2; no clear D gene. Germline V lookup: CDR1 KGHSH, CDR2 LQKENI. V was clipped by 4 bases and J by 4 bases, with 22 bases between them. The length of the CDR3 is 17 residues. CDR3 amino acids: CASSLDYYERGIYGYTF. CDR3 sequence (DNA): TGTGCCAGCTCACTCGACTACTACGAACGTGGGATCTATGGCTACACCTTC.

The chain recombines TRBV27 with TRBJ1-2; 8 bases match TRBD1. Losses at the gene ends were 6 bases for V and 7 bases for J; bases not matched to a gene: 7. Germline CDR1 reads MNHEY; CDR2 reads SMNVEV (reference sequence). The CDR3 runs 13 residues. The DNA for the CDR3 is TGTGCCAGCAGCCTCGGGACAGGCGGTGGCTACACCTTC. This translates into CASSLGTGGGYTF.

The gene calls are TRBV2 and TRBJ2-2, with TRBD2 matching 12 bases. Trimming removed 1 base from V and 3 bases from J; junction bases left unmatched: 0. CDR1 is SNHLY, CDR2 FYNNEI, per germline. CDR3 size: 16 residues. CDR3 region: CASSEGLAGDTGELFF. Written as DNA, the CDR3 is TGTGCCAGCAGTGAAGGACTAGCGGGGGACACCGGGGAGCTGTTTTTT.